This T cell receptor beta chain derives from a study of T cell changes during pregnancy in multiple sclerosis. Method: immunoSEQ multiplex PCR; TCRdb's copy keeps in-frame clones and lacks some. The sample shows roughly 45,000 clones, over 90% of them seen only once. Trimming cost V 8 bases and J 4 bases, with 15 bases left between them. The germline gives CDR1 MNHEY, CDR2 SMNVEV (reference sequence). CDR3 length: 13 amino acids. The sample in question was CD8+ T cells from peripheral blood mononuclear cells, obtained in the first trimester of pregnancy. The receptor comes from a female donor with multiple sclerosis, enrolled in a pregnancy study. This chain joins TRBV27 and TRBJ2-7, with D perhaps matching TRBD2 (6 bases). CDR3 sequence: CASGGGIGYEQYF. CDR3 in DNA: TGTGCCAGCGGTGGAGGGATCGGGTACGAGCAGTACTTC.